The clone carrying this T cell receptor (beta chain) was detected only a few times. Its antigen is not known. This sample was included in a study of cytomegalovirus exposure and HLA in healthy donors. Study-level information: A later analysis reported the 100 to 150 validation repertoires used the same platform as the roughly 670 first-cohort repertoires.

Findings and caveats of the study: Usually a TCR sequence was rare, but some public TCRs were found in many donors. Per published reports, the classifier diagnosed cytomegalovirus status with high specificity and sensitivity. Researchers counted roughly 150 TCR beta chains as cytomegalovirus-associated.

Germline V gene sequence: CDR1 SQVTM, CDR2 ANQGSEA. V was shortened by 7 bases and J by 5 bases, with 15 bases between the two germline ends. The CDR3 sequence is 13 residues long. Some clones are missing from TCRdb's copy, which holds only in-frame ones; the method was immunoSEQ multiplex PCR. The data contain 150,000 to 200,000 clones, around nine tenths of them singletons. The genes are TRBV29-1 and TRBJ2-1; no clear D. Source material: PBMCs. The TCR comes from a man younger than 30 in good health and CMV-seropositive. The CDR3 region has the DNA TGCAGCGGCAAGAGGAGATCCCACAATGAGCAGTTCTTC. It encodes CSGKRRSHNEQFF.